The rows below give T cell receptor beta chains drawn from one sample of a study of cytomegalovirus exposure and HLA in healthy donors. Sequenced by immunoSEQ multiplex PCR; TCRdb stores in-frame clones only, minus some. Among roughly 87,000 clones listed, more than 75% were seen once. Sequencing was done on a sample of PBMCs. The receptors here all came from a woman aged 40 to 50 in good health and CMV-seropositive. The CDR3 runs from the conserved cysteine through the conserved F or W. A D gene is named only where the DNA matches it firmly. Only some rows state a clone size, as once, few, many or a class for expanded clones.

cdr3_aa: CASSGTSGRAINEQFF
cdr3_nt: TGTGCCAGCAGTGGGACTAGCGGGAGGGCCATTAATGAGCAGTTCTTC
clone_size: .
j_call: TRBJ2-1
d_call: TRBD2
v_call: TRBV6-1
cdr3_length: 16

cdr3_aa: CASSWDSSGNTIYF
cdr3_nt: TGTGCCAGCAGCTGGGACAGTTCTGGAAACACCATATATTTT
clone_size: .
j_call: TRBJ1-3
d_call: TRBD1
v_call: TRBV5-4
cdr3_length: 14

cdr3_aa: CASTQSARGNTIYF
cdr3_nt: TGTGCCAGTACCCAATCTGCGAGGGGAAACACCATATATTTT
clone_size: .
j_call: TRBJ1-3
d_call: .
v_call: TRBV19
cdr3_length: 14

cdr3_aa: CASSPGQAYEQYF
cdr3_nt: TGCGCCAGCAGTCCTGGACAAGCGTACGAGCAGTACTTC
clone_size: .
j_call: TRBJ2-7
d_call: .
v_call: TRBV10-2
cdr3_length: 13

cdr3_aa: CASSLHRDSDGYTF
cdr3_nt: TGTGCCAGCAGCCTACACAGGGATTCGGATGGCTACACCTTC
clone_size: .
j_call: TRBJ1-2
d_call: .
v_call: TRBV4-2
cdr3_length: 14

cdr3_aa: CASSDGTGIDEQFF
cdr3_nt: TGTGCCAGCAGTGACGGGACAGGTATCGATGAGCAGTTCTTC
clone_size: .
j_call: TRBJ2-1
d_call: TRBD1
v_call: TRBV6-4
cdr3_length: 14

cdr3_aa: CASSSGSNTGELFF
cdr3_nt: TGCGCCAGCAGCTCCGGGTCTAACACCGGGGAGCTGTTTTTT
clone_size: .
j_call: TRBJ2-2
d_call: .
v_call: TRBV5-1
cdr3_length: 14

cdr3_aa: CASSPGVTNEKLFF
cdr3_nt: TGTGCCAGCTCACCCGGAGTAACTAATGAAAAACTGTTTTTT
clone_size: .
j_call: TRBJ1-4
d_call: .
v_call: TRBV18
cdr3_length: 14

cdr3_aa: CASLGTRQNNEQFF
cdr3_nt: TGTGCCAGTCTAGGGACACGGCAAAACAATGAGCAGTTCTTC
clone_size: .
j_call: TRBJ2-1
d_call: .
v_call: TRBV2
cdr3_length: 14

cdr3_aa: CASSPGTSANEQFF
cdr3_nt: TGTGCCAGCAGCCCCGGGACTAGTGCGAATGAGCAGTTCTTC
clone_size: .
j_call: TRBJ2-1
d_call: TRBD2
v_call: TRBV7-3
cdr3_length: 14

cdr3_aa: CASSSRASQPQHF
cdr3_nt: TGTGCCAGCAGTTCGAGGGCGAGTCAGCCCCAGCATTTT
clone_size: .
j_call: TRBJ1-5
d_call: .
v_call: TRBV27
cdr3_length: 13

cdr3_aa: CASSSQLPGLDTQYF
cdr3_nt: TGTGCCAGCAGTTCACAACTCCCGGGACTAGATACGCAGTATTTT
clone_size: .
j_call: TRBJ2-3
d_call: .
v_call: TRBV28
cdr3_length: 15

cdr3_aa: CASSEEGAQFF
cdr3_nt: TGTGCCAGCAGTGAAGAGGGAGCGCAGTTCTTC
clone_size: few
j_call: TRBJ2-1
d_call: .
v_call: TRBV6-1
cdr3_length: 11

cdr3_aa: CASSPPFPGREGEQFF
cdr3_nt: TGTGCCAGCTCACCACCGTTTCCGGGGAGGGAAGGTGAGCAGTTCTTC
clone_size: .
j_call: TRBJ2-1
d_call: TRBD2
v_call: TRBV18
cdr3_length: 16

cdr3_aa: CASTSGGHANTGELFF
cdr3_nt: TGTGCCAGCACTAGCGGGGGCCACGCGAACACCGGGGAGCTGTTTTTT
clone_size: .
j_call: TRBJ2-2
d_call: TRBD2
v_call: TRBV2
cdr3_length: 16

cdr3_aa: CSVATGTGIGGYTF
cdr3_nt: TGCAGCGTCGCCACCGGGACAGGGATCGGCGGCTACACCTTC
clone_size: few
j_call: TRBJ1-2
d_call: TRBD1
v_call: TRBV29-1
cdr3_length: 14

cdr3_aa: CASTRTGGSNQPQHF
cdr3_nt: TGTGCCAGCACCCGGACAGGGGGTTCAAATCAGCCCCAGCATTTT
clone_size: .
j_call: TRBJ1-5
d_call: TRBD1
v_call: TRBV2
cdr3_length: 15

cdr3_aa: CASSLLAGTNEQFF
cdr3_nt: TGTGCCAGCAGTTTACTAGCGGGGACTAATGAGCAGTTCTTC
clone_size: .
j_call: TRBJ2-1
d_call: TRBD2
v_call: TRBV28
cdr3_length: 14

cdr3_aa: CASSPDTSPLHF
cdr3_nt: TGTGCCAGCAGCCCGGACACCTCACCCCTCCACTTT
clone_size: .
j_call: TRBJ1-6
d_call: .
v_call: TRBV16
cdr3_length: 12

cdr3_aa: CATSRDRENEQFF
cdr3_nt: TGTGCCACCAGCAGAGATAGAGAGAATGAGCAGTTCTTC
clone_size: .
j_call: TRBJ2-1
d_call: .
v_call: TRBV15
cdr3_length: 13

cdr3_aa: CASSYDRGRGGANVLTF
cdr3_nt: TGTGCCAGCAGCTACGACAGGGGGCGTGGAGGGGCCAACGTCCTGACTTTC
clone_size: .
j_call: TRBJ2-6
d_call: TRBD1
v_call: TRBV11-1
cdr3_length: 17

cdr3_aa: CASSVLGPGLEKLFF
cdr3_nt: TGTGCCAGTAGTGTACTGGGACCGGGACTTGAAAAACTGTTTTTT
clone_size: .
j_call: TRBJ1-4
d_call: .
v_call: TRBV19
cdr3_length: 15

cdr3_aa: CAWNAYPQETQYF
cdr3_nt: TGTGCCTGGAACGCCTATCCCCAAGAGACCCAGTACTTC
clone_size: .
j_call: TRBJ2-5
d_call: .
v_call: TRBV30
cdr3_length: 13